The 26 T cell receptor beta chains in this list originate from one sample, sequenced in a study of OX40 agonist ivuxolimab in advanced cancers. Sequenced by immunoSEQ multiplex PCR; TCRdb stores in-frame clones only, minus some. The sample records roughly 38,000 clones, 85% being singletons. This sample comprised CD4+ or CD8+ T cells sorted from blood, obtained in a trial of the OX40 agonist ivuxolimab. These receptors came from an adult with an advanced solid tumor such as melanoma, head and neck, liver or kidney cancer.

This rearrangement joins TRBV19 to TRBJ1-2; 9 bases agree with TRBD1. Per the germline V gene, CDR1 is LNHDA and CDR2 is SQIVND (reference sequence). V gave up 6 bases and J gave up 6 bases; unmatched junction bases: 2. This CDR3 has 12 residues. The CDR3 protein is CASSRTGDGYTF. In DNA form, the CDR3 reads TGTGCCAGTAGCCGGACAGGGGATGGCTACACCTTC.

Only one count was recorded for this clone. The genes are TRBV18 and TRBJ1-2; 9 bases line up with TRBD1. Germline V gene lookup returns CDR1 KGHSH and CDR2 LQKENI. Germline trimming cut 2 bases from V and 7 bases from J; bases unmatched to any gene: 2. The length of the CDR3 is 13 residues. CDR3 amino acids: CASSPGQGPGYTF. In DNA form, the CDR3 reads TGTGCCAGCTCACCAGGACAGGGGCCTGGCTACACCTTC.

This chain joins TRBV6-5 and TRBJ1-1; no clear D. Germline CDR1 is MNHEY and CDR2 is SVGAGI. V gave up 8 bases and J gave up 3 bases, with 7 bases separating them. CDR3 length: 11 residues. CDR3 amino acids: CASFVDTEAFF. The CDR3 DNA sequence: TGTGCCAGCTTCGTGGACACTGAAGCTTTCTTT.

This clone was detected only once. The rearrangement uses TRBV5-6 and TRBJ2-1; D possibly matches TRBD1 or TRBD2 (7 bases each). The CDR3 has 16 residues. The V and J ends lost 8 bases and 1 base respectively, with 19 bases between them. Germline assignment: CDR1 SGHDT and CDR2 YYEEEE. The CDR3 sequence is CASTREGQWSYNEQFF. The CDR3, as DNA: TGTGCCAGTACAAGGGAGGGACAGTGGTCCTACAATGAGCAGTTCTTC.

The rearrangement links TRBV10-2 to TRBJ2-1; 12 nucleotides match TRBD2. J was trimmed by 6 bases and V by 5 bases; bases with no gene match: 11. From germline, CDR1 is WSHSY and CDR2 SAAADI. The CDR3 is made up of 17 amino acids. The DNA of the CDR3 is TGCGCCAGCAGTCCAACTCTAGCGGGAGGGATACGCAATGAGCAGTTCTTC. As protein: CASSPTLAGGIRNEQFF.

The rearrangement joins TRBV18 to TRBJ2-5; TRBD2 matches 14 bases. TRBJ2-7 matches the DNA end more closely, so the J call is doubtful. Germline CDR1 is KGHSH and CDR2 is LQKENI. CDR3 size: 17 residues. CDR3 nucleotide sequence: TGTGCCAGCTCACGCGGGACTAGCGGGAGAGGGTCCTACGAGCAGTACTTC. Translation: CASSRGTSGRGSYEQYF.

V gene TRBV5-4 combines with J gene TRBJ2-3; TRBD1 matches 9 bases. Germline V gene data show CDR1 as SGHNT and CDR2 as YYREEE (reference sequence). V lost 6 bases to trimming and J lost 3 bases; unmatched junction nucleotides: 11. The CDR3 is 16 amino acids. In DNA, the CDR3 is TGTGCCAGCACCCTCCCCGGAGACAGGGGGACAGATACGCAGTATTTT. It specifies CASTLPGDRGTDTQYF. Using reference TRBV5-4 and TRBJ2-3 for the parts outside the CDR3, the full variable domain is ETGVTQSPTHLIKTRGQQVTLRCSSQSGHNTVSWYQQALGQGPQFIFQYYREEENGRGNFPPRFSGLQFPNYSSELNVNALELDDSALYLCASTLPGDRGTDTQYFGPGTRLTVL.

V usage is TRBV28 and J usage is TRBJ1-2; D remains ambiguous. Per the germline V gene, CDR1 is MDHEN and CDR2 is SYDVKM. V lost 1 base to trimming and J lost 6 bases, with 12 bases between them. This CDR3 contains 14 residues. CDR3 protein: CASSLLARGNGYTF. CDR3 sequence (DNA): TGTGCCAGCAGTTTATTAGCTCGAGGGAATGGCTACACCTTC.

The V call is TRBV11-3, the J call TRBJ1-2, with D possibly matching TRBD1 (5 bases). This CDR3 is built from 14 residues. V lost 0 bases to trimming and J lost 6 bases, with 11 bases between them. Germline CDR1 reads SGHNT; CDR2 reads YENEEA. In DNA form, the CDR3 reads TGTGCCAGCAGCTTAGAATCCGGGGGACATGGCTACACCTTC. Its protein product is CASSLESGGHGYTF.

The chain uses TRBV18 and TRBJ1-4; TRBD1 aligns across 7 bases. This CDR3 has 16 residues. V trimming: 3 bases; J trimming: 3 bases; junction bases outside the gene matches: 7. The germline V gene has CDR1 KGHSH and CDR2 LQKENI. This CDR3 reads CASSPNTGTANEKLFF. The CDR3 DNA is TGTGCCAGCTCACCGAATACAGGGACAGCTAATGAAAAACTGTTTTTT.

The chain employs TRBV27 and TRBJ1-2; a weak D match, TRBD1 (6 bases). V was shortened by 4 bases and J by 6 bases, with 18 bases between the two germline ends. In germline, CDR1 is MNHEY, CDR2 SMNVEV (reference sequence). This CDR3 comprises 15 residues. This chain's CDR3 is CASSSEPGAYNGYTF. The DNA for the CDR3 is TGTGCCAGCAGTTCCGAGCCGGGGGCATATAATGGCTACACCTTC.

The chain links TRBV7-6 to TRBJ2-3; perhaps D is TRBD1 or TRBD2 (5 bases each). V lost 1 base and J lost 2, with 13 bases in between. Germline loops: CDR1 SGHVS, CDR2 FNYEAQ. This CDR3 has 16 residues. Here the CDR3 reads CASSLEGSEATDTQYF. CDR3 in DNA: TGTGCCAGCAGCTTAGAGGGGAGCGAAGCCACAGATACGCAGTATTTT.

This rearrangement joins TRBV2 to TRBJ2-7; TRBD2 agrees at 12 bases. Germline V gene sequence: CDR1 SNHLY, CDR2 FYNNEI. This CDR3 contains 20 residues. J gave up 7 bases and V 4 bases, and 23 bases lay outside the gene matches. The CDR3 loop reads CASSGASDRDRLAGEYEQYF. As DNA, the CDR3 is TGTGCCAGCAGTGGGGCATCGGACAGAGATAGACTAGCGGGAGAGTATGAGCAGTACTTC.

The rearrangement joins TRBV28 to TRBJ1-5; 9 bases fit TRBD1. The trim removed 3 bases at V and 4 bases at J, leaving 7 bases unmatched. Germline V gene sequence: CDR1 MDHEN, CDR2 SYDVKM. The CDR3 is 16 amino acids. Here the CDR3 reads CASSLGGQGLNQPQHF. The CDR3, as DNA: TGTGCCAGCAGTTTGGGGGGACAGGGCCTTAATCAGCCCCAGCATTTT.

This clone was found once. The J gene is TRBJ2-2, the V gene TRBV7-9; D is ambiguous. CDR3 length: 14 residues. Trimming removed 1 base from V and 1 base from J, with 4 bases in between. Germline CDR1 and CDR2: SEHNR and FQNEAQ (reference sequence). CDR3 residues: CASSLDLNTGELFF. The CDR3 coding sequence is TGTGCCAGCAGCTTAGATCTGAACACCGGGGAGCTGTTTTTT.

This chain links TRBV19 with TRBJ2-3; 7 nucleotides line up with TRBD2. This CDR3 comprises 15 residues. V lost 10 bases to trimming and J lost 0 bases; unmatched junction nucleotides: 10. The germline V gene encodes CDR1 LNHDA and CDR2 SQIVND (reference sequence). The CDR3: CATTHGLGSTDTQYF. DNA for the CDR3: TGTGCCACCACACACGGACTAGGAAGCACAGATACGCAGTATTTT.

This chain joins TRBV10-2 and TRBJ2-3; 12 bases map to TRBD2. This CDR3 has 17 residues. CDR1 is WSHSY, CDR2 SAAADI, per germline. V lost 9 bases and J lost 1; bases outside the gene matches: 11. CDR3 protein: CARNATGLAGCTDTQYF. CDR3 DNA sequence: TGCGCCAGGAATGCGACTGGACTAGCGGGATGCACAGATACGCAGTATTTT.

This chain links TRBV12-5 with TRBJ1-1; tentative D call: TRBD1 (5 bases). The V gene's germline CDR1 is LGHNT and CDR2 FRNRAP. Trimming removed 6 bases at V and 5 bases at J, with 13 bases between. The CDR3 is 13 amino acids. This CDR3 reads CASGREGRTEAFF. DNA for the CDR3: TGTGCTAGTGGCCGTGAGGGGAGGACTGAAGCTTTCTTT.

This clone was observed a few times. The V and J genes are TRBV9 and TRBJ2-3; tentatively, D is TRBD1 (6 bases). Germline loops: CDR1 SGDLS, CDR2 YYNGEE. This CDR3 spans 15 amino acids. V dropped 0 bases and J dropped 2 bases, with 10 bases sitting between them. CDR3 protein: CASSVEWGHTDTQYF. CDR3 nucleotide sequence: TGTGCCAGCAGCGTAGAGTGGGGACACACAGATACGCAGTATTTT.

This clone was counted a single time. This chain's CDR3 is CASSGGTSGRETQYF. The CDR3, as DNA: TGTGCCAGCAGTGGGGGGACTAGCGGGAGGGAGACCCAGTACTTC. The genes are TRBV2 and TRBJ2-5; 15 nucleotides align to TRBD2. The CDR3 runs to 15 residues. In germline, CDR1 is SNHLY, CDR2 FYNNEI. The ends lost 4 bases at V and 5 bases at J; junction bases unmatched: 2.

The chain uses TRBV27 and TRBJ1-2; the D is unclear. Trimming cost V 6 bases and J 2 bases, with 13 bases left between them. This CDR3 is 14 amino acids long. CDR1 is MNHEY, CDR2 SMNVEV, per germline (reference sequence). CDR3 DNA: TGTGCCAGCAGACCCGGTGTTCGGAACTATGGCTACACCTTC. This translates into CASRPGVRNYGYTF.

The chain uses TRBV5-4 and TRBJ1-1; the D is unclear. The CDR3 sequence is 12 residues long. Trimming shortened V by 1 base and J by 1 base, and 2 bases separated the two germline ends. Germline CDR1 SGHNT, CDR2 YYREEE (reference sequence). The chain's CDR3 is CASSLWNTEAFF. The CDR3 coding sequence is TGTGCCAGCAGCTTGTGGAACACTGAAGCTTTCTTT.

About this clone itself: Relative to the germline gene, one junction end is altered; a read error may explain this. This chain uses TRBV27 with TRBJ2-5; D is unclear. The germline gives CDR1 MNHEY, CDR2 SMNVEV (reference sequence). The CDR3 is 12 amino acids. CDR3 residues: CASRISRSRFHF. DNA for the CDR3: TGTGCCAGCAGGATTTCGAGATCGCGCTTCCACTTC.

The J gene is TRBJ2-5, the V gene TRBV5-4; D perhaps matches TRBD2 (6 bases). The CDR3 sequence is 14 residues long. Germline CDR1 is SGHNT and CDR2 is YYREEE (reference sequence). V gave up 6 bases and J gave up 1 base, with 13 bases separating them. The chain's CDR3 is CASTPEGGQETQYF. The CDR3 bases are TGTGCCAGCACCCCGGAGGGCGGCCAAGAGACCCAGTACTTC.

This clone was observed a few times. CDR3 nucleotides: TGTGCCAGCAGCGACTATGGGGGCGCAGACACAGATACGCAGTATTTT. This encodes CASSDYGGADTDTQYF. The chain couples TRBV7-3 to TRBJ2-3; TRBD1 is a possible D gene (6 bases). Trimming left V 5 bases short and J 2 bases short, with 17 bases between. The germline V gene has CDR1 SGHTA and CDR2 FQGTGA. The CDR3 length is 16 residues.

The genes are TRBV29-1 and TRBJ2-2; 12 nucleotides align to TRBD2. Per the germline V gene, CDR1 is SQVTM and CDR2 is ANQGSEA. The CDR3 length is 16 residues. After removal of 6 bases from V and 5 bases from J, the junction contained 10 bases not matched to a gene. The CDR3 DNA sequence: TGCAGCGTCTTATATTCCGGGACTAGCGGGACCGGGGAGCTGTTTTTT. Its protein product is CSVLYSGTSGTGELFF.